The 27 T cell receptor beta chains in this list originate from one sample, sequenced in a study of regulatory T cells. Study-level findings and limits: In CD3G-deficient patients, conventional CD4+ T cells were enriched for hydrophobic CDR3 residues at positions 6 and 7.

No antigen has been assigned to these receptors. The PCR used 52 TRBV and 13 TRBJ primers. Assay used: immunoSEQ multiplex PCR; TCRdb lists only in-frame clones, some missing. In the table there are roughly 32,000 clones, over 75% of which are singletons. Sequencing input: conventional CD4+ T cells sorted from blood. The receptor source for this set is a young adult with CD3G deficiency.

There are a few counts of this clone. The chain employs TRBV19 and TRBJ1-5; no definite D call. CDR1 and CDR2 (germline): LNHDA, SQIVND (reference sequence). The CDR3 extends over 13 amino acids. The germline V and J ends were trimmed by 4 bases and 7 bases, with 11 bases remaining between them. In DNA, the CDR3 is TGTGCCAGTAGTACCCGACCTGAACAGCCCCAGCATTTT. Translated, it gives CASSTRPEQPQHF.

Only one count was recorded for this clone. This chain joins TRBV4-1 and TRBJ2-7; 7 bases match TRBD1. The CDR3 is 14 amino acids. Germline V gives CDR1 MGHRA, CDR2 YSYEKL. The trim removed 2 bases at V and 5 bases at J, leaving 6 bases unmatched. The CDR3: CASSQIQGSHEQYF. In DNA, the CDR3 is TGCGCCAGCAGCCAAATACAGGGGTCCCACGAGCAGTACTTC.

The V call is TRBV7-9, the J call TRBJ2-1; 8 bases fit TRBD2. The ends lost 4 bases at V and 4 bases at J; junction bases unmatched: 3. CDR3 length: 14 amino acids. Germline V gene lookup returns CDR1 SEHNR and CDR2 FQNEAQ (reference sequence). The CDR3 spells CASSSSGSYNEQFF. The CDR3 bases are TGTGCCAGCAGCTCAAGCGGGAGTTACAATGAGCAGTTCTTC.

This clone has a single count. V and J are TRBV9 and TRBJ2-6, with D unresolved. Germline CDR1 SGDLS, CDR2 YYNGEE. CDR3 length equals 14 residues. Trimming left V 3 bases short and J 2 bases short, with 6 bases between. CDR3 sequence reads: CASSGGTGANVLTF. For the CDR3, the DNA is TGTGCCAGCAGCGGGGGAACTGGGGCCAACGTCCTGACTTTC.

The J gene is TRBJ1-5, the V gene TRBV6-1; TRBD1 might be the D (5 bases). The CDR3 sequence is 13 residues long. Germline CDR1 and CDR2: MNHNS and SASEGT. The V and J ends lost 6 bases and 5 bases respectively, with 11 bases between them. CDR3 residues: CASRLQGDQPQHF. CDR3 sequence (DNA): TGTGCCAGCAGACTCCAGGGTGATCAGCCCCAGCATTTT.

The rearrangement uses TRBV6-6 and TRBJ2-1, with TRBD1 matching 12 bases. Germline loops: CDR1 MNHNY, CDR2 SVGAGI (reference sequence). CDR3 length: 14 amino acids. J was trimmed by 12 bases and V by 8 bases; bases with no gene match: 11. CDR3: CASSSPGQGAGQFF. CDR3 nucleotide sequence: TGTGCCAGCTCATCACCGGGACAGGGGGCAGGGCAGTTCTTC.

The V call is TRBV7-2, the J call TRBJ2-7, with D unclear. V was shortened by 1 base and J by 6 bases, with 10 bases between the two germline ends. This CDR3 is 13 amino acids long. Germline CDR1 SGHTA, CDR2 FQGNSA. The CDR3 sequence is CASSLDRWREQYF. CDR3 DNA sequence: TGTGCCAGCAGCTTAGATAGGTGGCGCGAGCAGTACTTC.

Points on this clone: Other DNA sequences in the same sample also yield this CDR3. This chain joins TRBV5-1 and TRBJ2-6, with no clear D. The V and J ends lost 3 bases and 0 bases respectively, with 4 bases between them. Per the germline V gene, CDR1 is SGHRS and CDR2 is YFSETQ. This CDR3 spans 14 amino acids. DNA of the CDR3: TGCGCCAGCAGCTCCAGCTCTGGGGCCAACGTCCTGACTTTC. This gives the protein CASSSSSGANVLTF.

The V call is TRBV7-2, the J call TRBJ2-5; 9 nucleotides match TRBD2. Germline CDR1 is SGHTA and CDR2 is FQGNSA. The CDR3 consists of 14 residues. The ends lost 5 bases at V and 5 bases at J; junction bases unmatched: 6. The CDR3 loop is CASSRAGGRETQYF. The DNA of the CDR3 is TGTGCCAGCAGCCGCGCGGGGGGGAGGGAGACCCAGTACTTC.

The rearrangement joins TRBV7-2 to TRBJ1-1; no firm D call. V was pared by 1 base and J by 0 bases, with 3 bases between. The CDR3 loop spans 13 amino acids. CDR1 is SGHTA and CDR2 is FQGNSA in the germline V gene. The CDR3 region is CASSLGMNTEAFF. The CDR3 bases are TGTGCCAGCAGCTTAGGGATGAACACTGAAGCTTTCTTT.

The chain joins TRBV5-1 to TRBJ2-3; 8 nucleotides agree with TRBD1. The CDR3 loop spans 16 amino acids. Germline lookup yields CDR1 SGHRS and CDR2 YFSETQ. With 3 bases clipped from V and 2 bases from J, the junction kept 8 bases outside the gene matches. CDR3 region: CASSSGQGTTTDTQYF. The DNA of the CDR3 is TGCGCCAGCAGCTCCGGACAGGGCACCACCACAGATACGCAGTATTTT. The full variable domain, rest sourced from reference TRBV5-1 and TRBJ2-3, is KAGVTQTPRYLIKTRGQQVTLSCSPISGHRSVSWYQQTPGQGLQFLFEYFSETQRNKGNFPGRFSGRQFSNSRSEMNVSTLELGDSALYLCASSSGQGTTTDTQYFGPGTRLTVL.

The V gene is TRBV18, the J gene TRBJ2-7, with a tentative D call TRBD1 (5 bases). The V gene lost 4 bases and the J gene lost 5 bases, with 12 bases spanning the gap. The CDR3 has 13 amino acids. Germline V CDR1 and CDR2: KGHSH, LQKENI. CDR3 in amino acids: CASSLGLANEQYF. As DNA, the CDR3 is TGTGCCAGCTCACTGGGGCTGGCGAACGAGCAGTACTTC.

V is TRBV28 and J is TRBJ1-4; TRBD1 agrees at 7 bases. The CDR3 contains 14 residues. Trimming took 6 bases from V and 7 from J; bases not matched to a gene: 8. Germline assignment: CDR1 MDHEN and CDR2 SYDVKM. The CDR3 loop is CASRTTGDGEKLFF. The DNA of the CDR3 is TGTGCCAGCAGGACTACAGGGGATGGTGAAAAACTGTTTTTT.

The DNA for the CDR3 is TGTGCCAGCAGCCTCCCGGGACTAGGCTACAATGAGCAGTTCTTC. This codes for CASSLPGLGYNEQFF. This rearrangement joins TRBV28 to TRBJ2-1; the match to TRBD2 covers 8 bases. The V gene end was trimmed by 6 bases and the J gene end by 3 bases; junction bases not matched to a gene: 7. Germline values: CDR1 MDHEN, CDR2 SYDVKM. The CDR3 length is 15 residues.

The rearrangement joins TRBV10-2 to TRBJ1-1; the match to TRBD1 covers 8 bases. J was trimmed by 5 bases and V by 4 bases; bases with no gene match: 3. Per germline, CDR1 WSHSY and CDR2 SAAADI. There are 13 residues in the CDR3. CDR3 nucleotides: TGCGCCAGCAGTGCCCAGGGGGCGACTGAAGCTTTCTTT. It codes for CASSAQGATEAFF.

The chain combines TRBV28 with TRBJ2-1; 7 nucleotides align to TRBD1. From germline, CDR1 is MDHEN and CDR2 SYDVKM. The CDR3 runs to 15 residues. Germline trimming cut 5 bases from V and 5 bases from J; bases unmatched to any gene: 9. In DNA form, the CDR3 reads TGTGCCAGCAGTCTAGGGACAGCGTGGGACAATGAGCAGTTCTTC. Protein: CASSLGTAWDNEQFF.

The gene calls are TRBV6-6 and TRBJ1-1; possible D gene TRBD1, 5 bases. The CDR3 runs to 13 residues. CDR1 is MNHNY, CDR2 SVGAGI, per germline (reference sequence). The ends were cut back, 7 bases at V and 8 bases at J, with 17 bases in the middle. This chain's CDR3 is CASIGTLRDEAFF. The CDR3 DNA sequence: TGTGCCAGCATTGGTACACTCAGGGACGAAGCTTTCTTT.

The V gene is TRBV5-1, the J gene TRBJ2-2; TRBD2 matches at 13 bases. The germline gives CDR1 SGHRS, CDR2 YFSETQ. V shed 4 bases, J shed 8 bases, and the junction held 5 bases outside the gene matches. CDR3 size: 15 residues. The CDR3 nucleotides read TGCGCCAGCAGCGGACTAGCGGGAGCGCCAGGGGAGCTGTTTTTT. It specifies CASSGLAGAPGELFF.

The V gene is TRBV28, the J gene TRBJ2-7; D may be TRBD2 (5 bases). The V gene's germline CDR1 is MDHEN and CDR2 SYDVKM. This CDR3 is built from 15 residues. V was shortened by 3 bases and J by 5 bases, with 17 bases between the two germline ends. The CDR3 is CASSFLGDGTDEQYF. CDR3 nucleotides: TGTGCCAGCAGTTTCCTCGGGGATGGCACCGACGAGCAGTACTTC.

V and J are TRBV28 and TRBJ2-2; D tentatively reads TRBD1 or TRBD2 (6 bases each). The CDR3 contains 15 residues. The germline CDR1 and CDR2 sequences are MDHEN and SYDVKM. Trimming removed 7 bases from V and 1 base from J, with 13 bases in between. CDR3 DNA: TGTGCCAGCACGAAGGGGGGCAGGAACACCGGGGAGCTGTTTTTT. This translates into CASTKGGRNTGELFF.

CDR3 coding DNA: TGCGCCAGCAGCTTTAAGGGTACCGGTGAGCAGTTCTTC. Residues: CASSFKGTGEQFF. This chain uses TRBV5-1 with TRBJ2-1; D gene unclear. Germline lookup yields CDR1 SGHRS and CDR2 YFSETQ. The V gene lost 2 bases and the J gene lost 9 bases, with 12 bases spanning the gap. The CDR3 loop spans 13 amino acids.

The chain recombines TRBV18 with TRBJ2-3; unclear D gene. There are 13 residues in the CDR3. Germline CDR1 reads KGHSH; CDR2 reads LQKENI. Trimming removed 3 bases at V and 8 bases at J, with 12 bases between. The CDR3 DNA is TGTGCCAGCTCACCGGGTCTGGCGACTACGCAGTATTTT. It translates to CASSPGLATTQYF.

The CDR3 here is CASSAPGQGMGEQYF. The CDR3 bases are TGTGCCAGCAGTGCCCCGGGACAGGGGATGGGAGAGCAGTACTTC. The J gene is TRBJ2-7, the V gene TRBV6-1, with TRBD1 matching 10 bases. Germline V gene lookup returns CDR1 MNHNS and CDR2 SASEGT. Trimming removed 4 bases from V and 7 bases from J; junction bases left unmatched: 10. CDR3 length: 15 residues.

This clone appeared a few times. This chain connects TRBV11-3 to TRBJ1-1; D is possibly TRBD1 (5 bases). With 1 base removed from V and 5 bases from J, the gap between germline ends came to 14 bases. Per germline, CDR1 SGHNT and CDR2 YENEEA. This CDR3 is 15 amino acids long. The CDR3 DNA sequence: TGTGCCAGCAGCTTAGGGGGCTCTTCGAAGACTGAAGCTTTCTTT. Its protein product is CASSLGGSSKTEAFF. The full variable domain, with the rest looked up from reference TRBV11-3 and TRBJ1-1, is EAGVVQSPRYKIIEKKQPVAFWCNPISGHNTLYWYLQNLGQGPELLIRYENEEAVDDSQLPKDRFSAERLKGVDSTLKIQPAELGDSAVYLCASSLGGSSKTEAFFGQGTRLTVV.

V gene TRBV7-8 combines with J gene TRBJ2-7; D is uncertain. CDR3 length: 13 amino acids. The V end lost 1 base, the J end lost 4 bases, and 8 bases lay between the germline ends. Per germline, CDR1 SGHVS and CDR2 FQNEAQ. The CDR3 is CASSLEPGYEQYF. CDR3 nucleotide sequence: TGTGCCAGCAGCTTAGAGCCCGGGTACGAGCAGTACTTC. Full variable domain (missing parts from reference TRBV7-8 and TRBJ2-7): GAGVSQSPRYKVAKRGQDVALRCDPISGHVSLFWYQQALGQGPEFLTYFQNEAQLDKSGLPSDRFFAERPEGSVSTLKIQRTQQEDSAVYLCASSLEPGYEQYFGPGTRLTVT.

This clone was detected only a few times. The sample carries other DNA sequences with the same CDR3. The chain recombines TRBV18 with TRBJ2-7; weak D call: TRBD2 (7 bases). The ends were cut back, 4 bases at V and 6 bases at J, with 16 bases in the middle. This CDR3 region has 14 residues. CDR1 is KGHSH, CDR2 LQKENI, per germline. In DNA, the CDR3 is TGTGCCAGCTCACAAGGGGGGGGCCTCCGCGAGCAGTACTTC. This gives the protein CASSQGGGLREQYF. The full variable domain, its missing parts supplied by reference TRBV18 and TRBJ2-7, is NAGVMQNPRHLVRRRGQEARLRCSPMKGHSHVYWYRQLPEEGLKFMVYLQKENIIDESGMPKERFSAEFPKEGPSILRIQQVVRGDSAAYFCASSQGGGLREQYFGPGTRLTVT.

The chain has TRBV7-3 and TRBJ1-2; D not certain. V gave up 6 bases and J gave up 5 bases, with 7 bases separating them. CDR3 length: 11 residues. Germline-derived CDR1 and CDR2 are SGHTA and FQGTGA. For the CDR3, the DNA is TGTGCCAGCAGTCCCGGGTATGGCTACACCTTC. It encodes CASSPGYGYTF.